The T cell receptor beta chain described here comes from a study of OX40 agonist ivuxolimab in advanced cancers. Clones were read by immunoSEQ multiplex PCR, and TCRdb kept only the in-frame ones, dropping some. This repertoire shows 55,000 to 80,000 clones, 80% to 90% found once; its top ten account for about 2.4%. Whole-study findings and limits: CD8+ T cells averaged more expanded clones than CD4+. Partly responding patients at 0.1-3.0 mg/kg showed some of the smallest clonal expansion.

Trimming pared 0 bases from V and 8 bases from J, leaving 17 bases between. Germline values: CDR1 SGHTS, CDR2 YDEGEE. This CDR3 region has 15 residues. About this clone: Its antigen is not identified.

Sample: CD4+ or CD8+ T cells sorted from blood, taken in a trial of the OX40 agonist ivuxolimab. V and J are TRBV5-8 and TRBJ1-2, with D perhaps matching TRBD1 (6 bases). The receptor was isolated from an adult with an advanced solid tumor such as melanoma, head and neck, liver or kidney cancer. CDR3 sequence (DNA): TGTGCCAGCAGCTTGGACGACAGACAGGAGCACGGCTACACCTTC. Translating it yields CASSLDDRQEHGYTF. Filled out from reference TRBV5-8 and TRBJ1-2, the complete variable domain reads EAGVTQSPTHLIKTRGQQATLRCSPISGHTSVYWYQQALGLGLQFLLWYDEGEERNRGNFPPRFSGRQFPNYSSELNVNALELEDSALYLCASSLDDRQEHGYTFGSGTRLTVV.